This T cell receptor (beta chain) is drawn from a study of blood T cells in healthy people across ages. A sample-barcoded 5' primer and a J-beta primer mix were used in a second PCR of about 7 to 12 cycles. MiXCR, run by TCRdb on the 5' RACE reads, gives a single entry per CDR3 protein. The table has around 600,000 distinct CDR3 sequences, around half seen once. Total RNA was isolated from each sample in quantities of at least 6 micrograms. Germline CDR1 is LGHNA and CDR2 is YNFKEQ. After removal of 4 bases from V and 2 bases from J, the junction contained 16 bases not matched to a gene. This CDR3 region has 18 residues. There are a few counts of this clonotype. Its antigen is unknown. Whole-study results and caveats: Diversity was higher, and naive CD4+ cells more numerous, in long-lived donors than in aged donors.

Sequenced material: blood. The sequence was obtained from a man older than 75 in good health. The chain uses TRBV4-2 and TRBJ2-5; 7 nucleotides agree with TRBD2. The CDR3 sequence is CASSRTIPRLAEQETQYF. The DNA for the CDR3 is TGTGCCAGCAGCCGCACGATTCCTCGTCTAGCGGAACAAGAGACCCAGTACTTC.